A single sample gave rise to the 21 T cell receptor beta chains below, sequenced in a study. One entry per CDR3 protein, called by TCRdb with MiXCR from the RT-PCR reads. The sample has about 700,000 distinct CDR3 sequences, approximately 15% seen once; the top ten hold around 3.3%. The sequencing input was memory CD4+ T cells from blood. Every receptor here comes from a female donor in good health, serving as a healthy control.

In this sample, this clonotype turned up many times. The rearrangement links TRBV10-3 to TRBJ2-7; TRBD1 is a possible D gene (6 bases). In germline, CDR1 is ENHRY, CDR2 SYGVKD. This CDR3 region has 15 residues. The V end lost 3 bases, the J end lost 1 base, and 13 bases lay between the germline ends. CDR3 protein: CAISDGQRDSYEQYF. The CDR3 coding sequence is TGTGCCATCAGTGATGGACAGCGTGATTCCTACGAGCAGTACTTC.

This clonotype came up many times. V is TRBV12-3 or TRBV12-4 and J is TRBJ1-2; 7 bases line up with TRBD1. Losses at the gene ends were 5 bases for V and 7 bases for J; bases not matched to a gene: 4. CDR3 length equals 12 residues. CDR3 DNA sequence: TGTGCCAGCAGTCTGTACAGGGGTGGCTACACCTTC. Amino acid sequence: CASSLYRGGYTF.

Notes on this clonotype: Possible read error: a much larger clone is one base away. The V gene is TRBV20-1, the J gene TRBJ1-2; the D is unclear. Germline V CDR1 and CDR2: DFQATT, SNEGSKA (reference sequence). There are 13 residues in the CDR3. The CDR3 bases are TGCCGACTGACGCAGACAAGTAACTATGACTACACCTTC. Residues: CRLTQTSNYDYTF.

This chain links TRBV20-1 with TRBJ2-7; D not certain. This CDR3 is 12 amino acids long. Germline V gene data show CDR1 as DFQATT and CDR2 as SNEGSKA (reference sequence). V lost 5 bases and J 3 bases, leaving 11 bases between the germline ends. The CDR3 DNA reads TGCAGTGCTTTACCCATTGGCTACGAGCAGTACTTC. Translation: CSALPIGYEQYF.

The table lists this clonotype with many counts. The chain joins TRBV20-1 to TRBJ2-3; possibly TRBD1 for D (6 bases). The germline V and J ends were trimmed by 3 bases and 0 bases, with 13 bases remaining between them. Germline assignment: CDR1 DFQATT and CDR2 SNEGSKA (reference sequence). This CDR3 comprises 15 residues. Here the CDR3 DNA reads TGCAGTGCTAGGGGGACACCCATCAGCACAGATACGCAGTATTTT. Translated, it gives CSARGTPISTDTQYF.

This clonotype was recorded a few times. The chain is built from TRBV4-3 and TRBJ1-2, with D tentatively TRBD1 (5 bases). Germline V gives CDR1 LGHNA, CDR2 YSLEER. The CDR3 covers 14 residues. V was shortened by 1 base and J by 4 bases, with 10 bases between the two germline ends. This CDR3 is CASSQGGGTYGYTF. The DNA of the CDR3 is TGCGCCAGCAGCCAAGGGGGAGGGACCTATGGCTACACCTTC.

V and J are TRBV5-1 and TRBJ2-7; tentatively, D is TRBD2 (6 bases). With 2 bases removed from V and 5 bases from J, the gap between germline ends came to 26 bases. The germline V gene encodes CDR1 SGHRS and CDR2 YFSETQ. The CDR3 is 18 residues long. CDR3 nucleotide sequence: TGCGCCAGCAGCTTAGCCACTTTCGGGAGTTCTTGGGGAGACGAGCAGTACTTC. It yields the protein CASSLATFGSSWGDEQYF.

This clonotype was found many times. V usage is TRBV20-1 and J usage is TRBJ2-5; TRBD2 might be the D (6 bases). CDR3 length: 13 residues. V dropped 1 base and J dropped 7 bases, with 13 bases sitting between them. CDR1 and CDR2 (germline): DFQATT, SNEGSKA (reference sequence). As DNA, the CDR3 is TGCAGTGCTAGAGTCGGGAGCTCCGGGACCCAGTACTTC. Amino acids: CSARVGSSGTQYF.

The V call is TRBV2, the J call TRBJ2-3; a weak D match, TRBD2 (6 bases). The V end lost 5 bases, the J end lost 8 bases, and 14 bases lay between the germline ends. Germline V gene lookup returns CDR1 SNHLY and CDR2 FYNNEI. There are 13 residues in the CDR3. This CDR3 is CASSYTEGGTQYF. DNA for the CDR3: TGTGCCAGCAGTTATACAGAGGGAGGTACGCAGTATTTT. The whole variable domain, filled in from reference TRBV2 and TRBJ2-3, reads EPEVTQTPSHQVTQMGQEVILRCVPISNHLYFYWYRQILGQKVEFLVSFYNNEISEKSEIFDDQFSVERPDGSNFTLKIRSTKLEDSAMYFCASSYTEGGTQYFGPGTRLTVL.

The genes are TRBV7-9 and TRBJ2-1; no clear D gene. Germline V lookup: CDR1 SEHNR, CDR2 FQNEAQ (reference sequence). The V gene lost 5 bases and the J gene lost 14 bases, with 7 bases spanning the gap. The CDR3 spans 9 residues. The CDR3: CASSRTEFF. The CDR3 DNA follows: TGTGCCAGCAGCCGGACCGAGTTCTTC.

The V gene is TRBV5-1, the J gene TRBJ2-3, with 7 bases identical to TRBD1. Per the germline V gene, CDR1 is SGHRS and CDR2 is YFSETQ. Germline trimming cut 6 bases from V and 4 bases from J; bases unmatched to any gene: 8. The CDR3 totals 14 residues. This chain's CDR3 is CASTSHQGADTQYF. Written as DNA, the CDR3 is TGCGCCAGCACCTCTCATCAGGGGGCAGATACGCAGTATTTT.

V is TRBV4-3 and J is TRBJ1-3; D might be TRBD1 (5 bases). Trimming stripped 3 bases from V and 0 bases from J, with 15 bases between. Germline V gene data show CDR1 as LGHNA and CDR2 as YSLEER. The CDR3 is made up of 17 amino acids. The CDR3 bases are TGCGCCAGCAGCCAGACTCTCACAGGTTCCTCTGGAAACACCATATATTTT. This gives the protein CASSQTLTGSSGNTIYF.

The V gene is TRBV7-9, the J gene TRBJ2-7; TRBD1 agrees at 9 bases. J was trimmed by 1 base and V by 2 bases; bases with no gene match: 3. CDR1 and CDR2 (germline): SEHNR, FQNEAQ (reference sequence). This CDR3 has 15 residues. The CDR3 is CASSLWTGVSYEQYF. In DNA, the CDR3 is TGTGCCAGCAGCTTATGGACAGGGGTGTCCTACGAGCAGTACTTC.

The chain is built from TRBV18 and TRBJ2-1; 12 bases align to TRBD2. The CDR3 consists of 17 residues. The germline gives CDR1 KGHSH, CDR2 LQKENI. The V and J ends lost 3 bases and 15 bases, in that order; junction bases with no gene match: 18. The CDR3: CASSPPGTSGRTPIRFF. Here the CDR3 DNA reads TGTGCCAGCTCACCCCCCGGCACTAGCGGGAGGACTCCCATTCGGTTCTTC.

This clonotype was seen a few times. V is TRBV7-2 and J is TRBJ2-6; D uncertain. V gave up 4 bases and J gave up 3 bases, with 10 bases separating them. Germline loops: CDR1 SGHTA, CDR2 FQGNSA. This CDR3 is built from 15 residues. CDR3 residues: CASSSRFGGANVLTF. The CDR3 bases are TGTGCCAGCAGCTCCCGCTTCGGTGGGGCCAACGTCCTGACTTTC.

This clonotype was seen ten or more times. V is TRBV5-1 and J is TRBJ1-1; 8 bases match TRBD1. Germline assignment: CDR1 SGHRS and CDR2 YFSETQ. The CDR3 totals 15 residues. V gave up 0 bases and J gave up 2 bases; unmatched junction bases: 3. In DNA form, the CDR3 reads TGCGCCAGCAGCTTGGTTGGACAGGGAAACACTGAAGCTTTCTTT. This sequence encodes CASSLVGQGNTEAFF.

The chain employs TRBV7-2 and TRBJ1-2; D is uncertain. V was trimmed by 5 bases and J by 8 bases, leaving 18 bases between them. The CDR3 loop spans 14 amino acids. Germline CDR1 and CDR2: SGHTA and FQGNSA. The CDR3 region is CASSNPGRPGGYTF. In DNA, the CDR3 is TGTGCCAGCAGCAATCCGGGCCGGCCGGGGGGCTACACCTTC.

This clonotype was recorded a few times. The chain combines TRBV24-1 with TRBJ2-2, with D possibly being TRBD1 (6 bases). Trimming cost V 2 bases and J 5 bases, with 14 bases left between them. CDR1 and CDR2 (germline): KGHDR, SFDVKD. The length of the CDR3 is 16 residues. CDR3 sequence reads: CATSDSRKGVTGELFF. The CDR3 DNA sequence: TGTGCCACCAGTGATTCCCGGAAGGGGGTAACCGGGGAGCTGTTTTTT.

This clonotype was counted between two and nine times. The chain joins TRBV21-1 to TRBJ1-5; the table's D gene call, TRBD1, was not cross checked with the DNA. TRBV21-1 is recorded as a pseudogene. The CDR3 loop spans 16 amino acids. CDR3 nucleotide sequence: TGTGCCAGCAGCAACCCGGGACAGGGGGCAAGACAGCCCCAGCATTTT. Protein: CASSNPGQGARQPQHF.

V is TRBV12-3 or TRBV12-4 and J is TRBJ1-3; TRBD1 is a possible D gene (6 bases). The CDR3 is 15 amino acids. The V gene lost 7 bases and the J gene lost 3 bases, with 16 bases spanning the gap. The CDR3, as DNA: TGTGCCAGCACCCTTCGGGGGGCAAGTGGAAACACCATATATTTT. It is translated as CASTLRGASGNTIYF.

The gene calls are TRBV5-8 and TRBJ2-1, with D perhaps TRBD1 (6 bases). Per germline, CDR1 SGHTS and CDR2 YDEGEE. V was trimmed by 2 bases and J by 3 bases, leaving 12 bases between them. The CDR3 contains 15 residues. The CDR3 here is CASSFSEGVYNEQFF. The CDR3 region has the DNA TGTGCCAGCAGCTTCAGTGAGGGGGTCTACAATGAGCAGTTCTTC.